The 18 T cell receptor beta chains reported below all come from one sample, sequenced in a study of T cell repertoires in cytomegalovirus infection. MiXCR was run by TCRdb on the reads, yielding one entry per CDR3 protein. The table includes roughly 300,000 distinct CDR3 sequences, approximately 9.5% detected once. Sequencing was carried out using PBMCs. Receptors originate from a human donor in good health (CMV status not recorded). Some clones in this sample may be carry-over from other donors' samples.

In its sample, this clonotype was seen many times. The V call is TRBV20-1, the J call TRBJ1-2; possible D gene TRBD1, 5 bases. This CDR3 has 15 amino acids. Germline V gives CDR1 DFQATT, CDR2 SNEGSKA (reference sequence). Trimming pared 0 bases from V and 2 bases from J, leaving 13 bases between. The CDR3 region has the DNA TGCAGTGCTAGAGAGGTAACATGGGGGAACTATGGCTACACCTTC. Residues: CSAREVTWGNYGYTF.

V gene TRBV7-6 combines with J gene TRBJ2-7; D is ambiguous. Germline V gene data show CDR1 as SGHVS and CDR2 as FNYEAQ. CDR3 length: 11 amino acids. The ends were cut back, 3 bases at V and 7 bases at J, with 7 bases in the middle. The CDR3 DNA follows: TGTGCCAGCAGCTTCGTAGGGGAGCAGTACTTC. This translates into CASSFVGEQYF.

This clonotype was observed at least ten times. V is TRBV6-6 and J is TRBJ2-3; the match to TRBD2 covers 12 bases. J was trimmed by 2 bases and V by 2 bases; bases with no gene match: 2. The germline CDR1 and CDR2 sequences are MNHNY and SVGAGI (reference sequence). The CDR3 loop spans 16 amino acids. CDR3 region: CASSYRTSGDTDTQYF. The CDR3 region has the DNA TGTGCCAGCAGTTACCGGACTAGCGGGGACACAGATACGCAGTATTTT.

This clonotype was observed at least ten times. V gene TRBV7-2 combines with J gene TRBJ2-1, with D maybe TRBD2 (6 bases). The V end lost 3 bases, the J end lost 7 bases, and 25 bases lay between the germline ends. This CDR3 comprises 18 residues. Per the germline V gene, CDR1 is SGHTA and CDR2 is FQGNSA. CDR3 sequence (DNA): TGTGCCAGCAGCTTGGGAAACCCTGCGGGGATTGGAGGGAATGAGCAGTTCTTC. Protein product: CASSLGNPAGIGGNEQFF.

The V and J genes are TRBV27 and TRBJ1-1; 7 bases line up with TRBD1. This CDR3 has 14 residues. The germline gives CDR1 MNHEY, CDR2 SMNVEV (reference sequence). Germline trimming cut 5 bases from V and 4 bases from J; bases unmatched to any gene: 7. The CDR3 DNA follows: TGTGCCAGCAGTCCACGGAACAGGGGCACTGAAGCTTTCTTT. It encodes CASSPRNRGTEAFF.

This clonotype was counted at least ten times. This chain joins TRBV7-2 and TRBJ1-5; tentative D call: TRBD1 (6 bases). CDR1 is SGHTA and CDR2 is FQGNSA in the germline V gene. Trimming pared 5 bases from V and 2 bases from J, leaving 13 bases between. The CDR3 totals 15 residues. CDR3 sequence reads: CASSIGQHGNQPQHF. In DNA, the CDR3 is TGTGCCAGCAGCATCGGACAGCATGGCAATCAGCCCCAGCATTTT.

Many counts were recorded for this clonotype. The chain joins TRBV7-2 to TRBJ1-5; D is undetermined. Germline V gene data show CDR1 as SGHTA and CDR2 as FQGNSA. This CDR3 contains 13 residues. Deletions cut 4 bases from V and 7 bases from J, with 11 bases between. The CDR3 DNA sequence: TGTGCCAGCAGCTCCAAAATTCTACAGCCCCAGCATTTT. This codes for CASSSKILQPQHF.

The table lists this clonotype with a few counts. V usage is TRBV6-6 and J usage is TRBJ1-4, with 9 bases aligning to TRBD1. The germline V gene encodes CDR1 MNHNY and CDR2 SVGAGI (reference sequence). The CDR3 covers 15 residues. V was clipped by 5 bases and J by 11 bases; unmatched bases: 12. The CDR3 here is CASSAAGTGRGKLFF. The CDR3, as DNA: TGTGCCAGCAGTGCCGCCGGGACAGGGCGCGGGAAACTGTTTTTT.

This clonotype has a count of ten or more. The chain has TRBV7-2 and TRBJ2-5; D ambiguous. CDR3 length: 12 amino acids. With 0 bases removed from V and 8 bases from J, the gap between germline ends came to 7 bases. Germline CDR1 and CDR2: SGHTA and FQGNSA. The CDR3 DNA is TGTGCCAGCAGCTTAGCGTACGCCACCCAGTACTTC. Protein sequence: CASSLAYATQYF.

This clonotype was recorded at least ten times. This sequence joins TRBV7-2 and TRBJ1-4, with 9 positions matching TRBD1. Looked up from germline, CDR1 is SGHTA and CDR2 is FQGNSA. V lost 4 bases to trimming and J lost 8 bases; unmatched junction nucleotides: 8. The CDR3 spans 15 residues. Written as DNA, the CDR3 is TGTGCCAGCAGCTCCCGGACAGGGGCAGGAGAAAAACTGTTTTTT. Translated, it gives CASSSRTGAGEKLFF.

The chain links TRBV6-2 or TRBV6-3 to TRBJ2-5; 8 bases agree with TRBD2. CDR1 is MNHEY and CDR2 is SVGEGT in the germline V gene. The CDR3 extends over 16 amino acids. V lost 7 bases, J lost 7 bases, and 17 bases stayed unmatched. For the CDR3, the DNA is TGTGCCAGCACACCGGGCGGGGGGCCAAGGTTGGGGACCCAGTACTTC. It is translated as CASTPGGGPRLGTQYF.

A word on this clonotype: The junction shows a germline mismatch at one end, possibly a read error. V usage is TRBV20-1 and J usage is TRBJ1-2, with a tentative D call TRBD1 (5 bases). CDR3 length: 14 amino acids. Germline CDR1 is DFQATT and CDR2 is SNEGSKA (reference sequence). This chain's CDR3 is CSARSTAGMGGYAF. The CDR3 bases are TGCAGTGCTAGGTCGACTGCAGGGATGGGAGGCTACGCCTTC.

The V and J genes are TRBV14 and TRBJ2-3; no clear D. The CDR3 contains 16 residues. The germline gives CDR1 SGHDN, CDR2 FVKESK. V was clipped by 4 bases and J by 2 bases, with 16 bases between them. The CDR3 protein is CASSLGLTLATDTQYF. DNA for the CDR3: TGTGCCAGCAGCCTAGGCCTCACCCTGGCCACAGATACGCAGTATTTT.

This clonotype was detected ten times or more. This chain links TRBV6-1 with TRBJ1-1; possibly TRBD1 for D (6 bases). CDR3 length: 13 amino acids. V was cut by 6 bases and J by 4 bases, with 12 bases left in between. Germline loops: CDR1 MNHNS, CDR2 SASEGT. CDR3 coding DNA: TGTGCCAGCAGCAGGGACAAGGGCACTGAAGCTTTCTTT. It encodes CASSRDKGTEAFF.

The genes are TRBV3-1 and TRBJ1-1; the match to TRBD1 covers 7 bases. The germline CDR1 and CDR2 sequences are LGHDT and YNNKEL (reference sequence). The CDR3 covers 14 residues. With V trimmed by 4 bases and J by 4 bases, 6 bases remained unmatched. The CDR3 reads CASSRDRVGTEAFF. CDR3 in DNA: TGTGCCAGCAGCCGTGACAGGGTTGGCACTGAAGCTTTCTTT.

This clonotype has only a few counts. The chain has TRBV10-3 and TRBJ2-3; the match to TRBD2 covers 7 bases. CDR1 and CDR2 (germline): ENHRY, SYGVKD. This CDR3 has 13 residues. The ends lost 10 bases at V and 2 bases at J; junction bases unmatched: 6. The CDR3 protein is CATSGLLTDTQYF. CDR3 nucleotides: TGTGCCACGTCGGGACTACTCACAGATACGCAGTATTTT.

V and J are TRBV5-1 and TRBJ1-3; no definite D call. This CDR3 region has 13 residues. Trimming shortened V by 5 bases and J by 2 bases, and 8 bases separated the two germline ends. Germline V CDR1 and CDR2: SGHRS, YFSETQ. The CDR3 DNA is TGCGCCAGCAGGTCGGGCCCTGGAAACACCATATATTTT. Encoded protein: CASRSGPGNTIYF.

This clonotype was picked up a small number of times. The rearrangement joins TRBV5-1 to TRBJ2-7, with 7 bases matching TRBD1. The J segment lost 0 bases and the V segment lost 3 bases, leaving 3 bases of the junction unmatched. This CDR3 has 14 amino acids. Germline assignment: CDR1 SGHRS and CDR2 YFSETQ. Here the CDR3 DNA reads TGCGCCAGCAGCTGGACAGGTATCTCCTACGAGCAGTACTTC. This gives the protein CASSWTGISYEQYF.